This record looks at one TCR beta chain sequence and its context. The sample is drawn from a study of blood T cell repertoires in COVID-19. Study-level background: The study drew acute and convalescent COVID-19 samples from the United States, Italy and Spain. T cells, B-cell-depleted T cells, or PBMCs provided the cDNA or gDNA that served as material.

Assay: immunoSEQ multiplex PCR; the TCRdb copy retains only in-frame clones and omits some. Seen here are some 95,000 clones, approximately 72% observed once, and the top ten hold around 22%. The ends lost 4 bases at V and 3 bases at J; junction bases unmatched: 9. The CDR3 contains 16 residues. Germline loops: CDR1 SGDLS, CDR2 YYNGEE. Sequenced: peripheral blood. The TCR sequence derives from a man aged 70-80 years with acute or convalescent COVID-19. The chain has TRBV9 and TRBJ2-2; TRBD1 matches 7 bases. As DNA, the CDR3 is TGTGCCAGCAGCTTTGGGGACAGCCGAGACACCGGGGAGCTGTTTTTT. Its translation: CASSFGDSRDTGELFF.